Each of the 29 T cell receptor beta chains below was sequenced from the same sample in a study of blood T cell repertoires in COVID-19. Libraries were prepared by immunoSEQ multiplex PCR; TCRdb keeps only in-frame clonotypes and omits some of them. The sample includes around 25,000 clones, around 84% of them seen just once. Sequenced sample: peripheral blood. The source is a woman older than 75 with acute or convalescent COVID-19.

The chain joins TRBV10-2 to TRBJ2-2; TRBD2 aligns across 9 bases. From germline, CDR1 is WSHSY and CDR2 SAAADI. The length of the CDR3 is 15 residues. V lost 8 bases and J lost 5; bases outside the gene matches: 9. In nucleotides, the CDR3 is TGCGCCAGCGCCGGGCTAGCGGGGAATACCGGGGAGCTGTTTTTT. As protein: CASAGLAGNTGELFF.

The rearrangement links TRBV7-2 to TRBJ1-2; 8 bases map to TRBD1. The germline gives CDR1 SGHTA, CDR2 FQGNSA. V dropped 1 base and J dropped 2; count of bases not matched to a gene: 6. The CDR3 length is 16 residues. The CDR3 is CASSLESRDRNYGYTF. The CDR3 nucleotides are TGTGCCAGCAGCTTAGAATCGCGGGACAGGAACTATGGCTACACCTTC.

CDR3 in DNA: TGTGCCACCAGCGACCCTCGGGGGACCCGTGGGCCCCAGCATTTT. Protein product: CATSDPRGTRGPQHF. This chain uses TRBV15 with TRBJ1-5; perhaps TRBD1 as D (5 bases). Germline CDR1 and CDR2: LNHNV and YYDKDF (reference sequence). V dropped 5 bases and J dropped 9 bases, with 20 bases sitting between them. This CDR3 is built from 15 residues. Full variable domain (remainder filled in from reference TRBV15 and TRBJ1-5): DAMVIQNPRYQVTQFGKPVTLSCSQTLNHNVMYWYQQKSSQAPKLLFHYYDKDFNNEADTPDNFQSRRPNTSFCFLDIRSPGLGDTAMYLCATSDPRGTRGPQHFGDGTRLSIL.

This clone has more than one count but fewer than ten. The chain recombines TRBV30 with TRBJ1-1; no firm D call. Per germline, CDR1 GTSNPN and CDR2 SVGIG (reference sequence). V was clipped by 5 bases and J by 4 bases, with 14 bases between them. CDR3 length: 13 residues. The CDR3 nucleotides read TGTGCCTGGGACGCGGGAGGAGGCACTGAAGCTTTCTTT. This gives the protein CAWDAGGGTEAFF. Full variable domain (outside the CDR3, taken from reference TRBV30 and TRBJ1-1): SQTIHQWPATLVQPVGSPLSLECTVEGTSNPNLYWYRQAAGRGLQLLFYSVGIGQISSEVPQNLSASRPQDRQFILSSKKLLLSDSGFYLCAWDAGGGTEAFFGQGTRLTVV.

CDR3: CASSYRKTGLLLYEQYF. The CDR3 region has the DNA TGTGCCAGCAGTTATCGAAAGACAGGGTTATTACTCTACGAGCAGTACTTC. This chain links TRBV6-2 or TRBV6-3 with TRBJ2-7; 7 bases align to TRBD1. The V gene end was trimmed by 3 bases and the J gene end by 3 bases; junction bases not matched to a gene: 14. This CDR3 has 17 residues. CDR1 is MNHEY, CDR2 SVGEGT, per germline.

This chain's CDR3 is CASSPLGQGHNYGYTF. DNA of the CDR3: TGTGCCAGCAGCCCGCTCGGACAGGGGCATAACTATGGCTACACCTTC. This chain connects TRBV7-2 to TRBJ1-2; TRBD1 aligns across 9 bases. V shed 5 bases and J 1 base; nucleotides not matched to a gene: 8. This CDR3 spans 16 amino acids. Per germline, CDR1 SGHTA and CDR2 FQGNSA.

V gene TRBV6-6 combines with J gene TRBJ2-3; 8 bases are shared with TRBD1. The CDR3 has 17 amino acids. The trim removed 5 bases at V and 2 bases at J, leaving 12 bases unmatched. Germline CDR1 is MNHNY and CDR2 is SVGAGI (reference sequence). The CDR3 region is CASSLALPGGPTDTQYF. The CDR3 DNA follows: TGTGCCAGCAGTCTAGCGCTTCCAGGGGGCCCCACAGATACGCAGTATTTT.

The chain carries TRBV18 and TRBJ2-2, with D possibly matching TRBD1 (6 bases). The ends were cut back, 0 bases at V and 6 bases at J, with 17 bases in the middle. CDR1 and CDR2 from the germline V gene are KGHSH and LQKENI. This CDR3 has 17 amino acids. The CDR3, as DNA: TGTGCCAGCTCACCACCTCACGGGACACCCCACTCCGGGGAGCTGTTTTTT. It yields the protein CASSPPHGTPHSGELFF.

The chain recombines TRBV30 with TRBJ2-3; 8 positions match TRBD2. Trimming at V came to 3 bases and at J to 1 base, leaving 12 bases not matched to a gene. Germline CDR1 reads GTSNPN; CDR2 reads SVGIG (reference sequence). CDR3 length equals 17 residues. As DNA, the CDR3 is TGTGCCTGGAGGAAGATTCAGCGGGAGTGGGGCACAGATACGCAGTATTTT. Its protein product is CAWRKIQREWGTDTQYF.

The genes are TRBV6-6 and TRBJ2-1; perhaps TRBD1 as D (5 bases). Per the germline V gene, CDR1 is MNHNY and CDR2 is SVGAGI (reference sequence). Between the trimmed V and J ends, which lost 7 bases and 2 bases, there was a span of 9 bases. The CDR3 consists of 13 residues. CDR3 nucleotide sequence: TGTGCCAGCATCCAGACAGCCTACAATGAGCAGTTCTTC. Translated: CASIQTAYNEQFF.

V gene TRBV21-1 combines with J gene TRBJ2-4; the DNA was not compared with TRBD2, the D call given in the table. TRBV21-1 is deemed a pseudogene. The CDR3 length is 16 residues. The CDR3 here is CASSPVRGAAKNIQYF. The DNA of the CDR3 is TGTGCCAGCAGTCCCGTTCGAGGTGCGGCCAAAAACATTCAGTACTTC.

The chain has TRBV10-1 and TRBJ2-3; possible D gene TRBD1, 5 bases. V was shortened by 3 bases and J by 5 bases, with 15 bases between the two germline ends. This CDR3 has 15 amino acids. The germline V gene has CDR1 WNHNN and CDR2 SYGVQD (reference sequence). CDR3 loop: CASSEKGAGKDTQYF. The CDR3 region has the DNA TGCGCCAGCAGTGAAAAAGGGGCAGGGAAAGATACGCAGTATTTT.

The chain has TRBV5-1 and TRBJ2-1; TRBD2 aligns across 15 bases. The CDR3 has 16 amino acids. The germline V gene has CDR1 SGHRS and CDR2 YFSETQ. Trimming cost V 4 bases and J 7 bases; bases outside gene matches: 6. CDR3: CASSPRTSGGANEQFF. In nucleotides, the CDR3 is TGCGCCAGCAGCCCCCGGACTAGCGGGGGGGCGAATGAGCAGTTCTTC.

The chain carries TRBV6-2 or TRBV6-3 and TRBJ1-2, with D perhaps TRBD1 (5 bases). The CDR3 extends over 12 amino acids. V was cut by 6 bases and J by 6 bases, with 11 bases left in between. Germline V gene data show CDR1 as MNHEY and CDR2 as SVGEGT. CDR3 DNA: TGTGCCAGCAGCGATAGGGGCCATGGCTACACCTTC. Its translation is CASSDRGHGYTF.

The chain couples TRBV12-2 to TRBJ2-7; the D call TRBD1 from the table was never checked on the DNA. TRBV12-2 is flagged as a pseudogene. The CDR3 contains 16 residues. CDR3 protein: CASRHPVTGVAYEQYF. The CDR3 DNA sequence: TGTGCAAGTCGCCACCCCGTGACAGGGGTAGCCTACGAGCAGTACTTC.

V gene TRBV19 combines with J gene TRBJ2-3, with 9 bases matching TRBD1. Germline V lookup: CDR1 LNHDA, CDR2 SQIVND (reference sequence). The J segment lost 0 bases and the V segment lost 6 bases, leaving 1 base of the junction unmatched. The CDR3 totals 14 residues. This CDR3 reads CASRDRGSTDTQYF. As DNA, the CDR3 is TGTGCCAGTAGGGACAGGGGTAGCACAGATACGCAGTATTTT.

This clone was observed once. V usage is TRBV9 and J usage is TRBJ2-5; 7 bases are a match to TRBD2. The CDR3 loop spans 13 amino acids. With V trimmed by 4 bases and J by 4 bases, 4 bases remained unmatched. Germline V lookup: CDR1 SGDLS, CDR2 YYNGEE. The CDR3 is CASSHPSGETQYF. Here the CDR3 DNA reads TGTGCCAGCAGCCACCCTAGCGGAGAGACCCAGTACTTC.

The V call is TRBV10-3, the J call TRBJ2-1; TRBD2 matches 16 bases. The CDR3 covers 18 residues. The germline V gene encodes CDR1 ENHRY and CDR2 SYGVKD. The V and J ends lost 6 bases and 4 bases, in that order; junction bases with no gene match: 9. In DNA form, the CDR3 reads TGTGCCATCAGCCCGGGACTAGCGGGAGGGCCAGGATACAATGAGCAGTTCTTC. Its translation: CAISPGLAGGPGYNEQFF.

V gene TRBV18 combines with J gene TRBJ1-5; 7 bases map to TRBD1. This CDR3 is built from 16 residues. Germline CDR1 is KGHSH and CDR2 is LQKENI. V lost 4 bases and J lost 4; bases outside the gene matches: 10. The CDR3 nucleotides read TGTGCCAGCTCACTACGACAGGGATCACGGAATCAGCCCCAGCATTTT. Translated: CASSLRQGSRNQPQHF.

CDR3 sequence: CASSSAVAYTGELFF. As DNA, the CDR3 is TGTGCCAGCAGCTCCGCAGTCGCTTACACCGGGGAGCTGTTTTTT. V is TRBV7-2 and J is TRBJ2-2; no clear D gene. The V end was cut by 4 bases, the J end by 3 bases, with 12 bases between. Germline V CDR1 and CDR2: SGHTA, FQGNSA. This CDR3 contains 15 residues.

The chain combines TRBV4-3 with TRBJ2-2; D not resolved. Trimming left V 3 bases short and J 1 base short, with 9 bases between. CDR1 LGHNA and CDR2 YSLEER come from the germline V gene. The CDR3 is 15 residues long. For the CDR3, the DNA is TGCGCCAGCAGCCAGTATGGCGGGAACACCGGGGAGCTGTTTTTT. Translation: CASSQYGGNTGELFF.

The chain is built from TRBV7-9 and TRBJ2-7; D remains ambiguous. With 8 bases removed from V and 0 bases from J, the gap between germline ends came to 14 bases. Germline V gives CDR1 SEHNR, CDR2 FQNEAQ (reference sequence). The CDR3 contains 14 residues. The CDR3 here is CASAGGADSYEQYF. The CDR3 nucleotides read TGTGCCAGCGCCGGCGGAGCCGACTCCTACGAGCAGTACTTC.

The chain joins TRBV9 to TRBJ2-1, with D maybe TRBD1 (7 bases). Germline V CDR1 and CDR2: SGDLS, YYNGEE. Trimming stripped 0 bases from V and 1 base from J, with 11 bases between. This CDR3 contains 16 residues. CDR3: CASSVEEGASYNEQFF. The CDR3 DNA follows: TGTGCCAGCAGCGTAGAGGAGGGGGCATCCTACAATGAGCAGTTCTTC.

J is TRBJ1-1 and V is TRBV18; D gene ambiguous. Germline V lookup: CDR1 KGHSH, CDR2 LQKENI. The V end was cut by 3 bases, the J end by 5 bases, with 16 bases between. The CDR3 is 15 amino acids. The CDR3 coding sequence is TGTGCCAGCTCACCCCCCACGGGTGAACGGACTGAAGCTTTCTTT. Residues: CASSPPTGERTEAFF. The complete variable domain, with remaining parts taken from reference TRBV18 and TRBJ1-1, reads NAGVMQNPRHLVRRRGQEARLRCSPMKGHSHVYWYRQLPEEGLKFMVYLQKENIIDESGMPKERFSAEFPKEGPSILRIQQVVRGDSAAYFCASSPPTGERTEAFFGQGTRLTVV.

The chain couples TRBV5-5 to TRBJ1-5, with 7 bases aligning to TRBD1. The CDR3 runs to 14 residues. J was trimmed by 5 bases and V by 2 bases; bases with no gene match: 4. CDR1 is SGHKS and CDR2 is YYEKEE in the germline V gene (reference sequence). The CDR3 spells CASSLQGTYQPQHF. CDR3 nucleotide sequence: TGTGCCAGCAGCTTACAGGGGACTTATCAGCCCCAGCATTTT.

The chain carries TRBV5-1 and TRBJ2-3, with 8 bases aligning to TRBD1. This CDR3 is built from 16 residues. After removal of 4 bases from V and 0 bases from J, the junction contained 7 bases not matched to a gene. Germline assignment: CDR1 SGHRS and CDR2 YFSETQ. The CDR3 bases are TGCGCCAGCAGCATCCAGGGGGCATCGAGCACAGATACGCAGTATTTT. It encodes CASSIQGASSTDTQYF.

The chain recombines TRBV5-1 with TRBJ2-5, with TRBD1 matching over 7 bases. Germline V lookup: CDR1 SGHRS, CDR2 YFSETQ. V was pared by 0 bases and J by 1 base, with 3 bases of the junction left unmatched. The CDR3 is made up of 15 amino acids. The DNA of the CDR3 is TGCGCCAGCAGCTTGGGGACAGGAGCCCAAGAGACCCAGTACTTC. Residues: CASSLGTGAQETQYF.

The chain has TRBV20-1 and TRBJ2-1; no firm D call. From germline, CDR1 is DFQATT and CDR2 SNEGSKA (reference sequence). With 6 bases removed from V and 2 bases from J, the gap between germline ends came to 5 bases. There are 11 residues in the CDR3. CDR3 protein: CSATPYNEQFF. As DNA, the CDR3 is TGCAGTGCAACTCCCTACAATGAGCAGTTCTTC.

The CDR3, as DNA: TGTGCCAGCTCATCAAGGGCGGGAGAGACCCAGTACTTC. Protein sequence: CASSSRAGETQYF. This chain connects TRBV18 to TRBJ2-5; TRBD2 is a possible D gene (5 bases). This CDR3 spans 13 amino acids. V gave up 5 bases and J gave up 4 bases, with 11 bases separating them. Germline CDR1 KGHSH, CDR2 LQKENI.